This T cell receptor (beta chain) was found in a study of T cell responses to AZD1222 COVID-19 vaccine (dated by TCRdb to about 2021). Looking at the study overall: TCR sequencing covered over 230 trial participants: 200 to 210 given two doses of AZD1222 and 26 given two doses of MenACWY control vaccine. Trial participants were enrolled by age into subgroups of 18-55, 56-69 and 70-plus years, and about 150, 27 and 61 TCR-sequenced participants, respectively, were included in these subgroups.

This clone was seen a few times. Its binding antigen is unknown. No base-level quality is on record; no much larger clone is a single base apart. Different DNA sequences within this sample yield the same CDR3. V is clipped by 5 bases and J by 2 bases, and the sequence between their germline boundaries is 13 bases long. CDR1 MDHEN and CDR2 SYDVKM are derived from the germline V gene. The cysteine opens and the phenylalanine closes a CDR3 of 14 amino acids. Only CDR3 DNA remains: 42 bases, in frame from the first base. Findings and caveats that apply to the study as a whole: After two AZD1222 doses, both the breadth and the depth of spike-specific TCRs were significantly higher than at day 0 and than in MenACWY recipients. Because no day 14 peak-response samples were available, the repertoires could be characterized only after the peak T cell response. Reportedly, almost half of the unique spike-specific TCRs recognized epitopes lying outside the regions that are mutated in the B.1.351 and B.1.1.7 variants. The vaccine-associated CD4 TCRs covered the entire spike protein, and the dominant responses fell in regions 160-218 and 743-854. In the small 56-69-year group, the increase in depth fell short of significance, most likely because of low power. Participants were mostly white British and included more females than males, and it was suggested by the authors that clonal diversity may have been underestimated. Conclusions about previously exposed vaccinees were limited because only five to seven AZD1222 recipients were SARS-CoV-2 seropositive at baseline.

The CDR3 regions of human TCRbeta chains were subjected to immunosequencing. Concerning the study's data processing: Repertoire TCRs were checked for matches against a reference library of SARS-CoV-2-specific TCRs that had been generated using the MIRA antigen-specificity platform. Breadth was defined as the fraction of unique TCRs that were SARS-CoV-2-associated, and depth was defined as the fraction of total T cells that were SARS-CoV-2-associated. Using the MIRA data, every spike-specific TCR was mapped to the spike region that the TCR reacted to and assigned to either a CD4 or a CD8 class. Log10-transformed breadth and depth values were compared by one-way ANOVA with Sidak's multiple comparisons tests. What TCRdb holds here is the immuneACCESS table cut down to in-frame rearrangements. Part of the clones is not present; checked against another copy, under half of the missing clones reflect an unresolved V gene, and the others are unexplained. That table is the source of V, J and clone size, and D and trimming were worked out from the DNA. The sample records roughly 180,000 clones, around 86% of which are singletons. About 3% of the sample rests with the top ten.

The label giving this sample's time point can be read as: baseline before first vaccination. The sample's treatment or condition label, in plain terms: meningococcal conjugate vaccine given as trial control. Vaccinee samples came from UK trials COV001 and COV002, including a single-blind randomized controlled phase 2/3 trial of AZD1222 (ChAdOx1 nCoV-19) in healthy adults. Trial participant PBMC samples were collected at day 0 and day 28 after the second dose for TCRbeta chain sequencing. The TCR sequence derives from an adult in good health. The chain was built from TRBV28 and TRBJ2-7; the D gene is unclear. Material: peripheral blood, obtained on day 0 of MenACWY control vaccination. The nucleotide sequence reads TGTGCCAGCAGTCCCCGTGGCAGACCCTACGAGCAGTACTTC. Protein translation: CASSPRGRPYEQYF.